These 30 T cell receptor beta chains share one sample of origin, sequenced in a study of blood T cell repertoires in COVID-19. TCRdb keeps only in-frame clones here, not all; method: immunoSEQ multiplex PCR. The sample shows about 140,000 clones, approximately 89% of them seen only once. The sequenced sample was peripheral blood. These receptors originate from a human donor in a cohort sampled during active COVID-19.

The chain recombines TRBV5-4 with TRBJ1-4, with D hard to call. V was trimmed by 0 bases and J by 2 bases, leaving 11 bases between them. CDR1 is SGHNT and CDR2 is YYREEE in the germline V gene (reference sequence). The CDR3 consists of 16 residues. This CDR3 reads CASSLGAGSTNEKLFF. The CDR3 DNA reads as TGTGCCAGCAGCTTGGGTGCGGGGAGTACTAATGAAAAACTGTTTTTT.

This sequence joins TRBV7-3 and TRBJ2-1; 9 bases are a match to TRBD2. The CDR3 is made up of 15 amino acids. Germline CDR1 reads SGHTA; CDR2 reads FQGTGA. Trimming removed 0 bases from V and 9 bases from J; junction bases left unmatched: 6. CDR3 sequence: CASSLTSGLASEQFF. Here the CDR3 DNA reads TGTGCCAGCAGCTTAACGTCGGGACTAGCCAGTGAGCAGTTCTTC. Full variable domain (missing parts from reference TRBV7-3 and TRBJ2-1): GAGVSQTPSNKVTEKGKYVELRCDPISGHTALYWYRQSLGQGPEFLIYFQGTGAADDSGLPNDRFFAVRPEGSVSTLKIQRTERGDSAVYLCASSLTSGLASEQFFGPGTRLTVL.

The chain uses TRBV19 and TRBJ2-1; no clear D. Germline lookup yields CDR1 LNHDA and CDR2 SQIVND (reference sequence). The CDR3 consists of 15 residues. Between the trimmed V and J ends, which lost 2 bases and 5 bases, there was a span of 13 bases. CDR3 protein: CASSISSIPNNEQFF. DNA of the CDR3: TGTGCCAGTAGTATATCGTCGATTCCTAACAATGAGCAGTTCTTC. Based on the CDR3 plus reference TRBV19 and TRBJ2-1, the full variable domain is DGGITQSPKYLFRKEGQNVTLSCEQNLNHDAMYWYRQDPGQGLRLIYYSQIVNDFQKGDIAEGYSVSREKKESFPLTVTSAQKNPTAFYLCASSISSIPNNEQFFGPGTRLTVL.

This sequence joins TRBV27 and TRBJ2-3, with a tentative D call TRBD1 (5 bases). Deletions cut 5 bases from V and 4 bases from J, with 16 bases between. CDR3 size: 15 residues. Per germline, CDR1 MNHEY and CDR2 SMNVEV (reference sequence). The CDR3 sequence is CASSHRTASSDTQYF. CDR3 bases: TGTGCCAGCAGTCACAGGACCGCAAGCTCAGATACGCAGTATTTT.

V is TRBV28 and J is TRBJ2-2, with 9 bases identical to TRBD2. The length of the CDR3 is 16 residues. V shed 6 bases, J shed 0 bases, and the junction held 5 bases outside the gene matches. Looked up from germline, CDR1 is MDHEN and CDR2 is SYDVKM. The CDR3 region is CASSKAGGTNTGELFF. DNA of the CDR3: TGTGCCAGCAGCAAAGCGGGGGGTACGAACACCGGGGAGCTGTTTTTT.

This clone has a single count. The V call is TRBV6-5, the J call TRBJ1-6; D ambiguous. Deletions cut 0 bases from V and 9 bases from J, with 12 bases between. The CDR3 length is 15 residues. Germline CDR1 is MNHEY and CDR2 is SVGAGI. The chain's CDR3 is CASSYSSQTGSPLHF. The DNA for the CDR3 is TGTGCCAGCAGTTACTCTTCCCAAACGGGTTCACCCCTCCACTTT.

A single count supports this clone. The chain recombines TRBV6-5 with TRBJ2-1, with 10 bases fitting TRBD2. Germline trimming cut 5 bases from V and 8 bases from J; bases unmatched to any gene: 9. The CDR3 is 15 residues long. Germline V gene data show CDR1 as MNHEY and CDR2 as SVGAGI. The DNA of the CDR3 is TGTGCCAGCAGTACCCAGCGGGGGGGCCTGTATGAGCAGTTCTTC. It translates to CASSTQRGGLYEQFF.

Written as DNA, the CDR3 is TGTGCCAGCAGCTTGGGACAGGGTGACTATGGCTACACCTTC. Protein product: CASSLGQGDYGYTF. This chain links TRBV5-8 with TRBJ1-2; TRBD1 aligns across 7 bases. The V gene's germline CDR1 is SGHTS and CDR2 YDEGEE. Trimming took 0 bases from V and 3 from J; bases not matched to a gene: 2. CDR3 size: 14 residues.

The genes are TRBV10-3 and TRBJ2-1; 10 bases line up with TRBD1. From germline, CDR1 is ENHRY and CDR2 SYGVKD. The CDR3 contains 14 residues. V was clipped by 5 bases and J by 5 bases; unmatched bases: 3. CDR3 sequence: CAISLGTGDNEQFF. The CDR3 coding sequence is TGTGCCATCAGTTTAGGGACAGGGGACAATGAGCAGTTCTTC.

The chain combines TRBV7-3 with TRBJ1-1; D gene ambiguous. Germline CDR1 SGHTA, CDR2 FQGTGA. Trimming took off 1 base at V and 11 bases at J, with 17 bases between the two ends. There are 14 residues in the CDR3. In nucleotides, the CDR3 is TGTGCCAGCAGCTTAATAGGTGGGTCAGGACTGGCTTTCTTT. This encodes CASSLIGGSGLAFF.

The chain carries TRBV10-1 and TRBJ2-7; TRBD1 aligns across 11 bases. Germline V gives CDR1 WNHNN, CDR2 SYGVQD (reference sequence). The CDR3 length is 12 residues. The junction had 7 bases not matched to a gene; V was cut back by 11 bases and J by 7 bases. The CDR3 DNA follows: TGCGCCGGGGACAGGGGGTCGGATGAGCAGTACTTC. Encoded protein: CAGDRGSDEQYF.

V usage is TRBV6-5 and J usage is TRBJ2-3; 7 bases align to TRBD2. V trimming: 11 bases; J trimming: 0 bases; junction bases outside the gene matches: 8. The length of the CDR3 is 14 residues. The germline gives CDR1 MNHEY, CDR2 SVGAGI. Here the CDR3 DNA reads TGTGCCTCAGCGGGGATTTCTAGCACAGATACGCAGTATTTT. It yields the protein CASAGISSTDTQYF.

The V gene is TRBV3-1 (or the pseudogene TRBV3-2), the J gene TRBJ1-1; a possible D gene is TRBD1 (5 bases). The V and J ends lost 0 bases and 11 bases respectively, with 13 bases between them. This CDR3 comprises 13 residues. The germline V gene encodes CDR1 LGHDT and CDR2 YNNKEL (reference sequence). The CDR3 region has the DNA TGTGCCAGCAGCCAAGATCTCGGCAGGGTGGCTTTCTTT. This gives the protein CASSQDLGRVAFF.

The chain carries TRBV11-1 and TRBJ1-5, with no clear D. The CDR3 sequence is 13 residues long. Germline V gene data show CDR1 as SGHAT and CDR2 as FQDESV (reference sequence). The ends were cut back, 5 bases at V and 2 bases at J, with 7 bases in the middle. Here the CDR3 reads CASSPSGNQPQHF. The DNA of the CDR3 is TGTGCCAGCAGCCCCAGTGGCAATCAGCCCCAGCATTTT.

The DNA for the CDR3 is TGTGCCTCCACCGCCGGGACAGGGGGCTTCTATGGCTACACCTTC. It is translated as CASTAGTGGFYGYTF. This rearrangement joins TRBV30 to TRBJ1-2, with 12 bases lining up with TRBD1. The CDR3 has 15 residues. The germline V gene has CDR1 GTSNPN and CDR2 SVGIG (reference sequence). The ends lost 7 bases at V and 4 bases at J; junction bases unmatched: 10.

The chain recombines TRBV9 with TRBJ1-1, with 9 positions matching TRBD1. Trimming removed 4 bases from V and 4 bases from J; junction bases left unmatched: 5. This CDR3 is 14 amino acids long. Germline V gene data show CDR1 as SGDLS and CDR2 as YYNGEE. The DNA of the CDR3 is TGTGCCAGCAGCTTCTCGACAGGGGGCACTGAAGCTTTCTTT. As protein: CASSFSTGGTEAFF.

The chain links TRBV5-1 to TRBJ1-4, with a possible D match to TRBD1 (5 bases). This CDR3 has 15 amino acids. Trimming stripped 4 bases from V and 7 bases from J, with 17 bases between. Germline CDR1 and CDR2: SGHRS and YFSETQ. CDR3 nucleotides: TGCGCCAGCAGCATAGGGACTGGGGAGATTGAAAAACTGTTTTTT. It encodes CASSIGTGEIEKLFF.

This clone occurred once. Other DNA sequences within the sample encode an identical CDR3. J is TRBJ1-2 and V is TRBV29-1, with D tentatively TRBD1 (6 bases). CDR1 is SQVTM, CDR2 ANQGSEA, per germline. V was cut by 4 bases and J by 4 bases, with 10 bases left in between. The CDR3 is 12 residues long. CDR3 region: CSVGQDFYGYTF. The CDR3 bases are TGCAGCGTTGGACAGGACTTCTATGGCTACACCTTC.

The V gene is TRBV5-1, the J gene TRBJ2-5; D is unclear. V lost 0 bases, J lost 1 base, and 7 bases lay in between. CDR3 length: 14 residues. From germline, CDR1 is SGHRS and CDR2 YFSETQ. This CDR3 is CASSLDKFQETQYF. CDR3 nucleotides: TGCGCCAGCAGCTTGGATAAATTCCAAGAGACCCAGTACTTC.

V is TRBV6-6 and J is TRBJ1-6; perhaps TRBD1 as D (5 bases). Germline CDR1 is MNHNY and CDR2 is SVGAGI (reference sequence). Trimming cost V 5 bases and J 3 bases, with 17 bases left between them. The CDR3 runs 17 residues. The DNA for the CDR3 is TGTGCCAGCAGTCGAGAAGCAGGGAATCGCTATAATTCACCCCTCCACTTT. This sequence encodes CASSREAGNRYNSPLHF.

The V gene is TRBV11-1, the J gene TRBJ1-6; 7 nucleotides agree with TRBD1. The J segment lost 10 bases and the V segment lost 5 bases, leaving 5 bases of the junction unmatched. Germline assignment: CDR1 SGHAT and CDR2 FQDESV (reference sequence). The length of the CDR3 is 13 residues. The CDR3 sequence: CASSQDRDSPLHF. CDR3 in DNA: TGTGCCAGCAGCCAAGACAGGGACTCACCCCTCCACTTT.

The chain carries TRBV11-2 and TRBJ1-6, with D unresolved. The CDR3 is 15 amino acids. V was clipped by 5 bases and J by 7 bases, with 15 bases between them. The germline V gene encodes CDR1 SGHAT and CDR2 FQNNGV. The CDR3 sequence: CASSPLEGRNSPLHF. CDR3 DNA sequence: TGTGCCAGCAGCCCCTTGGAGGGAAGAAATTCACCCCTCCACTTT.

The chain employs TRBV7-3 and TRBJ2-1; TRBD1 aligns across 8 bases. Germline trimming cut 5 bases from V and 7 bases from J; bases unmatched to any gene: 10. The CDR3 extends over 15 amino acids. Germline CDR1 reads SGHTA; CDR2 reads FQGTGA. CDR3 nucleotide sequence: TGTGCCAGCAGCCTCGGGCAGGGGGCGTATAATGAGCAGTTCTTC. This translates into CASSLGQGAYNEQFF.

The chain is built from TRBV4-1 and TRBJ1-2; TRBD1 agrees at 10 bases. This CDR3 spans 14 amino acids. The germline V gene has CDR1 MGHRA and CDR2 YSYEKL. V lost 2 bases and J lost 9; bases outside the gene matches: 6. The CDR3, as DNA: TGCGCCAGCAGCCAATCCGGGACAGGGGAACGCTACACCTTC. It yields the protein CASSQSGTGERYTF.

The table lists this clone with a few counts. This rearrangement joins TRBV6-5 to TRBJ2-7; TRBD1 might be the D (6 bases). Germline V CDR1 and CDR2: MNHEY, SVGAGI. CDR3 length: 14 amino acids. Trimming left V 2 bases short and J 3 bases short, with 11 bases between. The CDR3 is CASSYEKQGYEQYF. The CDR3 nucleotides are TGTGCCAGCAGTTACGAGAAACAGGGCTACGAGCAGTACTTC.

In nucleotides, the CDR3 is TGTGCCAGCAGCAATACCCGACAGGCCCATGGCTACACCTTC. It specifies CASSNTRQAHGYTF. This sequence joins TRBV6-2 or TRBV6-3 and TRBJ1-2; D is possibly TRBD1 (6 bases). V lost 6 bases and J lost 6, with 17 bases in between. The CDR3 has 14 residues. Germline V gives CDR1 MNHEY, CDR2 SVGEGT.

The V and J genes are TRBV5-5 and TRBJ2-2, with TRBD2 matching over 9 bases. With V trimmed by 0 bases and J by 6 bases, 9 bases remained unmatched. CDR3 length: 17 residues. The V gene's germline CDR1 is SGHKS and CDR2 YYEKEE (reference sequence). CDR3 protein: CASSLDEASGVAGELFF. The CDR3 nucleotides read TGTGCCAGCAGCTTGGATGAGGCTAGCGGGGTCGCCGGGGAGCTGTTTTTT.

V usage is TRBV12-3 or TRBV12-4 and J usage is TRBJ1-1; the D gene is possibly TRBD1 (5 bases). The CDR3 runs 10 residues. With 8 bases removed from V and 7 bases from J, the gap between germline ends came to 8 bases. The CDR3 region has the DNA TGTGCCAGCGGAAGGGGTGAAGCTTTCTTT. Encoded protein: CASGRGEAFF.

This chain joins TRBV5-4 and TRBJ1-1, with D perhaps TRBD1 (6 bases). The CDR3 totals 13 residues. The germline V gene has CDR1 SGHNT and CDR2 YYREEE (reference sequence). Trimming removed 8 bases from V and 7 bases from J, with 18 bases in between. CDR3 DNA sequence: TGTGCCAGGTCAATGGGGGGGCAAGATGAAGCTTTCTTT. Its translation: CARSMGGQDEAFF. Filled out from reference TRBV5-4 and TRBJ1-1, the complete variable domain reads ETGVTQSPTHLIKTRGQQVTLRCSSQSGHNTVSWYQQALGQGPQFIFQYYREEENGRGNFPPRFSGLQFPNYSSELNVNALELDDSALYLCARSMGGQDEAFFGQGTRLTVV.

The genes are TRBV7-9 and TRBJ1-2; D might be TRBD1 (5 bases). From germline, CDR1 is SEHNR and CDR2 FQNEAQ (reference sequence). The CDR3 loop spans 13 amino acids. The V end was cut by 5 bases, the J end by 4 bases, with 11 bases between. CDR3 sequence: CASSPGLSYGYTF. The CDR3 DNA is TGTGCCAGCAGCCCGGGACTGTCCTATGGCTACACCTTC. Full variable domain (missing parts from reference TRBV7-9 and TRBJ1-2): DTGVSQNPRHKITKRGQNVTFRCDPISEHNRLYWYRQTLGQGPEFLTYFQNEAQLEKSRLLSDRFSAERPKGSFSTLEIQRTEQGDSAMYLCASSPGLSYGYTFGSGTRLTVV.